Following are 17 T cell receptor beta chains from one sample sequenced in a study of follicular helper T cells after annual influenza vaccination. TCRdb's table, derived via immunoSEQ multiplex PCR, lists solely in-frame clones and lacks some. Seen here are 8,500 to 10,000 clones, roughly 89% observed once, and the top ten hold approximately 0.48%. Time point described: 2015-2016 season, pre-vaccination. This sample comprised CXCR5+ CD38- circulating T follicular helper cells from blood, obtained on the day of influenza vaccination. Subset here: circulating Tfh, non-naive CD4+CXCR5+PD-1+ (ICOS+CD38+ or ICOS-CD38-). These receptor sequences come from an adult who received the influenza vaccine.

This clone showed up just a few times. The chain links TRBV7-9 to TRBJ1-6, with 9 bases that match TRBD1. This CDR3 is 14 amino acids long. V trimming: 5 bases; J trimming: 9 bases; junction bases outside the gene matches: 5. Germline CDR1 SEHNR, CDR2 FQNEAQ (reference sequence). The CDR3 bases are TGTGCCAGCAGCACAGGACAGGGGACTTCACCCCTCCACTTT. Translating gives CASSTGQGTSPLHF.

The genes are TRBV30 and TRBJ1-1; possible D gene TRBD1, 6 bases. This CDR3 has 16 amino acids. The ends were cut back, 3 bases at V and 6 bases at J, with 23 bases in the middle. Per the germline V gene, CDR1 is GTSNPN and CDR2 is SVGIG (reference sequence). The CDR3 region is CAWRKKTGRGVAEAFF. The DNA for the CDR3 is TGTGCCTGGAGAAAGAAAACAGGGAGGGGGGTCGCTGAAGCTTTCTTT.

J is TRBJ2-1 and V is TRBV10-3; D is unresolved. The CDR3 runs to 14 residues. V lost 7 bases and J lost 3, with 13 bases in between. The germline V gene has CDR1 ENHRY and CDR2 SYGVKD. The CDR3 reads CAITTDLDYNEQFF. In DNA, the CDR3 is TGTGCCATCACCACGGATTTGGACTACAATGAGCAGTTCTTC.

This clone showed up just a few times. The chain's CDR3 is CASSPASVTYEQYF. CDR3 bases: TGCGCCAGCAGCCCGGCATCAGTTACCTACGAGCAGTACTTC. V is TRBV5-1 and J is TRBJ2-7; D is uncertain. From germline, CDR1 is SGHRS and CDR2 YFSETQ. V was clipped by 4 bases and J by 2 bases, with 13 bases between them. The CDR3 length is 14 residues.

The J gene is TRBJ1-5, the V gene TRBV7-2; possible D gene TRBD1, 5 bases. The CDR3 sequence is 15 residues long. Germline V CDR1 and CDR2: SGHTA, FQGNSA. Trimming removed 5 bases at V and 2 bases at J, with 13 bases between. CDR3 coding DNA: TGTGCCAGCAGCCCCTCCCGAGGGGGCAATCAGCCCCAGCATTTT. This translates into CASSPSRGGNQPQHF.

V usage is TRBV28 and J usage is TRBJ1-1; D ambiguous. The CDR3 is 15 amino acids. V was clipped by 2 bases and J by 2 bases, with 12 bases between them. CDR1 is MDHEN, CDR2 SYDVKM, per germline. The CDR3 bases are TGTGCCAGCAGTTTAGTGGCAGACTCTAACACTGAAGCTTTCTTT. Encoded protein: CASSLVADSNTEAFF.

The CDR3 sequence is CASSYLGPNNEQFF. The CDR3 DNA reads as TGCGCCAGCAGTTATCTGGGACCGAACAATGAGCAGTTCTTC. The gene calls are TRBV5-1 and TRBJ2-1; either TRBD1 or TRBD2 may supply D (5 bases each). V lost 5 bases and J lost 5, with 14 bases in between. Germline assignment: CDR1 SGHRS and CDR2 YFSETQ. This CDR3 has 14 amino acids.

The chain combines TRBV5-1 with TRBJ2-7, with D possibly TRBD1 on 6 matching bases. The CDR3 sequence is 14 residues long. Germline V CDR1 and CDR2: SGHRS, YFSETQ. With 7 bases removed from V and 0 bases from J, the gap between germline ends came to 14 bases. The CDR3 is CASYEQGLSYEQYF. CDR3 DNA: TGCGCCAGCTATGAACAGGGCCTCTCCTACGAGCAGTACTTC.

The CDR3 sequence: CASSLNTGELFF. The DNA for the CDR3 is TGTGCCAGCAGCTTGAACACCGGGGAGCTGTTTTTT. The chain uses TRBV13 and TRBJ2-2; D ambiguous. CDR1 is PRHDT, CDR2 FYEKMQ, per germline (reference sequence). CDR3 length: 12 amino acids. Trimming pared 3 bases from V and 1 base from J, leaving 0 bases between.

The rearrangement uses TRBV9 and TRBJ2-3; 12 nucleotides match TRBD2. V lost 3 bases, J lost 9 bases, and 8 bases stayed unmatched. The CDR3 extends over 15 amino acids. Per germline, CDR1 SGDLS and CDR2 YYNGEE. The CDR3 here is CASSATSGGISTQYF. The CDR3 DNA is TGTGCCAGCAGCGCCACTAGCGGGGGGATATCGACGCAGTATTTT.

The CDR3 is CASSQDNGFTDTQYF. For the CDR3, the DNA is TGTGCCAGCAGCCAAGATAATGGGTTCACAGATACGCAGTATTTT. The chain has TRBV14 and TRBJ2-3; D unclear. CDR1 SGHDN and CDR2 FVKESK come from the germline V gene. V was clipped by 0 bases and J by 2 bases, with 9 bases between them. The CDR3 is made up of 15 amino acids.

CDR3 nucleotide sequence: TGTGCCAGTCGAGACGTCTCAGATACGCAGTATTTT. Encoded protein: CASRDVSDTQYF. The chain uses TRBV6-5 and TRBJ2-3; no definite D call. This CDR3 spans 12 amino acids. V was clipped by 9 bases and J by 4 bases, with 11 bases between them. Per the germline V gene, CDR1 is MNHEY and CDR2 is SVGAGI.

The rearrangement joins TRBV5-8 to TRBJ1-4; D gene unclear. CDR1 is SGHTS, CDR2 YDEGEE, per germline. The CDR3 length is 13 residues. V was shortened by 4 bases and J by 8 bases, with 12 bases between the two germline ends. This CDR3 reads CASSGDAWEKLFF. CDR3 bases: TGTGCCAGCAGCGGTGACGCGTGGGAAAAACTGTTTTTT.

This clone occurred a few times. V usage is TRBV7-2 and J usage is TRBJ2-6; D unresolved. Germline values: CDR1 SGHTA, CDR2 FQGNSA. The CDR3 runs to 14 residues. V was trimmed by 5 bases and J by 2 bases, leaving 7 bases between them. The DNA for the CDR3 is TGTGCCAGCAGCAAGGACGCTGGGGCCAACGTCCTGACTTTC. Its translation: CASSKDAGANVLTF. Combining the CDR3 with reference TRBV7-2 and TRBJ2-6 gives the whole variable domain GAGVSQSPSNKVTEKGKDVELRCDPISGHTALYWYRQSLGQGLEFLIYFQGNSAPDKSGLPSDRFSAERTGGSVSTLTIQRTQQEDSAVYLCASSKDAGANVLTFGAGSRLTVL.

The chain has TRBV18 and TRBJ1-5; no firm D call. CDR3 size: 14 residues. Germline-derived CDR1 and CDR2 are KGHSH and LQKENI. Trimming cost V 5 bases and J 0 bases, with 8 bases left between them. The CDR3, as DNA: TGTGCCAGCTCATTTGCGGATAGCAATCAGCCCCAGCATTTT. Protein: CASSFADSNQPQHF.

This sequence joins TRBV19 and TRBJ1-1; 9 bases agree with TRBD1. The V and J ends lost 3 bases and 1 base, in that order; junction bases with no gene match: 3. Germline V gene lookup returns CDR1 LNHDA and CDR2 SQIVND (reference sequence). The CDR3 is made up of 15 amino acids. CDR3 nucleotides: TGTGCCAGTAGTATTCCGGGACAGGGGAACACTGAAGCTTTCTTT. It translates to CASSIPGQGNTEAFF.

This clone appeared once. The V gene is TRBV18, the J gene TRBJ2-4; 8 bases are a match to TRBD1. Trimming removed 4 bases from V and 3 bases from J; junction bases left unmatched: 11. Germline loops: CDR1 KGHSH, CDR2 LQKENI. The CDR3 contains 17 residues. CDR3 sequence reads: CASSLNVQGGIKNIQYF. CDR3 sequence (DNA): TGTGCCAGCTCACTGAATGTACAGGGGGGTATCAAAAACATTCAGTACTTC.